A single sample is the source of the 9 T cell receptor beta chains below, sequenced in a study of cytomegalovirus exposure and HLA in healthy donors. Primers included in the PCR were 60 Vbeta and 13 Jbeta primers. Here immunoSEQ multiplex PCR was the method, and the copy in TCRdb shows in-frame clones only, minus some. The data show 100,000 to 150,000 clones, approximately 8.7% seen once. Sample: PBMCs. The receptors here all came from a man between 40 and 49 years old in good health and CMV-seronegative.

A few counts support this clone. This rearrangement joins TRBV19 to TRBJ1-2, with TRBD1 matching 7 bases. Per the germline V gene, CDR1 is LNHDA and CDR2 is SQIVND (reference sequence). Trimming at V came to 5 bases and at J to 5 bases, leaving 5 bases not matched to a gene. The CDR3 runs to 13 residues. CDR3 sequence reads: CASSVDRPYGYTF. The CDR3 coding sequence is TGTGCCAGTAGTGTGGACAGGCCATATGGCTACACCTTC.

V is TRBV5-1 and J is TRBJ2-1; 8 bases are shared with TRBD2. Trimming at V came to 4 bases and at J to 7 bases, leaving 13 bases not matched to a gene. The germline CDR1 and CDR2 sequences are SGHRS and YFSETQ. The CDR3 covers 16 residues. CDR3 protein: CASSPLDGGAGNEQFF. As DNA, the CDR3 is TGCGCCAGCAGCCCCCTGGACGGGGGGGCTGGAAATGAGCAGTTCTTC.

The chain combines TRBV21-1 with TRBJ2-1; TRBD1, as called in the table, went unchecked against the DNA. TRBV21-1 is a documented pseudogene. This CDR3 spans 19 amino acids. In DNA form, the CDR3 reads TGTGCCAGCAGCCGTGGGACAGGGGCCACCCAAAGCTCCTACAATGAGCAGTTCTTC. It yields the protein CASSRGTGATQSSYNEQFF.

This chain links TRBV7-9 with TRBJ1-6; 8 positions agree with TRBD1. Trimming removed 4 bases from V and 8 bases from J; junction bases left unmatched: 4. CDR1 SEHNR and CDR2 FQNEAQ come from the germline V gene (reference sequence). The CDR3 length is 14 residues. The CDR3 loop is CASSSPDRDSPLHF. CDR3 DNA sequence: TGTGCCAGCAGCTCGCCGGACAGGGATTCACCCCTCCACTTT.

The sample holds a few counts of this clone. A read error likely explains this, since a far larger clone differs by one base. Because the CDR3 is missing its conserved closing phenylalanine or tryptophan, this is likely a read error. V gene TRBV25-1 combines with J gene TRBJ2-2; D may be TRBD2 (6 bases). V was clipped by 4 bases and J by 3 bases, with 9 bases between them. Germline lookup yields CDR1 MGHDK and CDR2 SYGVNS. The CDR3 length is 14 residues. CDR3 protein: CASSGGVDTGELFV. In DNA, the CDR3 is TGTGCCAGCAGTGGGGGGGTGGACACCGGGGAGCTGTTTGTT.

This chain joins TRBV27 and TRBJ2-2; the D gene is possibly TRBD1 (5 bases). The CDR3 has 13 residues. Deletions cut 7 bases from V and 6 bases from J, with 12 bases between. Germline CDR1 and CDR2: MNHEY and SMNVEV (reference sequence). The CDR3 protein is CASNPQGAGELFF. As DNA, the CDR3 is TGTGCCAGCAATCCCCAAGGGGCCGGGGAGCTGTTTTTT.

Concerning this clone: The sample contains more than one DNA sequence encoding this CDR3. The V gene is TRBV5-1, the J gene TRBJ1-1; D is unclear. Trimming left V 0 bases short and J 4 bases short, with 10 bases between. The CDR3 is made up of 14 amino acids. Germline assignment: CDR1 SGHRS and CDR2 YFSETQ. CDR3 sequence: CASSLAGEGTEAFF. The CDR3 nucleotides are TGCGCCAGCAGCTTGGCTGGGGAGGGCACTGAAGCTTTCTTT.

In DNA, the CDR3 is TGTGCCAGCAGCTTAAGGGGGACAGGGGGCCGCACAGATACGCAGTATTTT. This sequence encodes CASSLRGTGGRTDTQYF. V and J are TRBV11-3 and TRBJ2-3; 12 bases are a match to TRBD1. V shed 2 bases and J 1 base; nucleotides not matched to a gene: 4. The CDR3 spans 17 residues. Germline lookup yields CDR1 SGHNT and CDR2 YENEEA.

The chain joins TRBV4-1 to TRBJ2-3, with D possibly matching TRBD2 (5 bases). Trimming took off 0 bases at V and 5 bases at J, with 6 bases between the two ends. The CDR3 spans 13 residues. Germline assignment: CDR1 MGHRA and CDR2 YSYEKL. The DNA of the CDR3 is TGCGCCAGCAGCCAAGATCGGGGAGATACGCAGTATTTT. This sequence encodes CASSQDRGDTQYF.